The T cell receptor beta chain described here comes from a study of blood T cell repertoires in COVID-19. On the study more broadly: COVID-19 samples, acute and convalescent, were from the United States, Italy and Spain.

Between the trimmed V and J ends, which lost 4 bases and 1 base, there was a span of 8 bases. This CDR3 is built from 14 residues. Germline-derived CDR1 and CDR2 are MNHEY and SMNVEV (reference sequence). Assignment of participants to cohorts was predicated upon participant-reported clinical history. Study processing details: Estimated nucleated cell counts came from reference gene primer amplification. Here immunoSEQ multiplex PCR was the method, and the copy in TCRdb shows in-frame clones only, minus some. D and trimming come from the DNA, and the V and J calls and clone size come from that table. The data contain hundreds of thousands of clones, 85% to 90% of them singletons.

This TCR was recovered from a woman under 30 with acute COVID-19. Sequencing was performed on PBMCs or T cells enriched from blood (not recorded which). The chain is built from TRBV27 and TRBJ1-5; D is undetermined. Here the CDR3 reads CASSSYRSNQPQHF. CDR3 in DNA: TGTGCCAGCAGTTCCTACAGAAGCAATCAGCCCCAGCATTTT.